The 32 T cell receptor beta chains below were found in one sample sequenced in a study of T cell responses to AZD1222 COVID-19 vaccine. Assay used: immunoSEQ multiplex PCR; TCRdb lists only in-frame clones, some missing. Here the sample spans 65,000 to 100,000 clones, roughly 90% being singletons. The material sequenced was peripheral blood, taken 28 days after the second AZD1222 dose. These receptors originate from an adult who received the AZD1222 COVID-19 vaccine.

This sequence joins TRBV28 and TRBJ2-7; D may match TRBD1 or TRBD2 (5 bases each). The CDR3 sequence is 12 residues long. Germline lookup yields CDR1 MDHEN and CDR2 SYDVKM. With 4 bases removed from V and 2 bases from J, the gap between germline ends came to 6 bases. CDR3: CASSSGPYEQYF. CDR3 nucleotides: TGTGCCAGCAGTTCGGGACCCTACGAGCAGTACTTC.

This chain links TRBV12-3 or TRBV12-4 with TRBJ1-5; 8 bases line up with TRBD1. This CDR3 comprises 13 residues. The V segment lost 8 bases and the J segment 6 bases; nucleotides outside the gene matches: 6. For the CDR3, the DNA is TGTGCCAGCGCGGACAGGGCGGGTCAGCCCCAGCATTTT. Its protein product is CASADRAGQPQHF.

The V and J genes are TRBV19 and TRBJ1-2; D is unclear. V dropped 5 bases and J dropped 6 bases, with 19 bases sitting between them. From germline, CDR1 is LNHDA and CDR2 SQIVND (reference sequence). CDR3 length equals 15 residues. The CDR3: CASSVSPPRSDGYTF. The CDR3 region has the DNA TGTGCCAGTAGTGTTTCACCCCCCCGGAGTGATGGCTACACCTTC.

The chain combines TRBV30 with TRBJ1-2, with D unclear. The CDR3 is 14 amino acids. In germline, CDR1 is GTSNPN, CDR2 SVGIG (reference sequence). V gave up 8 bases and J gave up 1 base, with 17 bases separating them. CDR3 region: CARTSPGHNYGYTF. The CDR3 nucleotides read TGTGCCCGAACTTCCCCGGGCCATAACTATGGCTACACCTTC.

This clone has more than one count but fewer than ten. J is TRBJ1-2 and V is TRBV7-2, with D perhaps matching TRBD1 (6 bases). This CDR3 has 14 residues. Trimming removed 5 bases at V and 3 bases at J, with 13 bases between. Per the germline V gene, CDR1 is SGHTA and CDR2 is FQGNSA. CDR3 sequence: CASSPARQDYGYTF. CDR3 bases: TGTGCCAGCAGCCCTGCTCGACAGGACTATGGCTACACCTTC.

The chain carries TRBV29-1 and TRBJ1-1; TRBD1 is a possible D gene (5 bases). Per the germline V gene, CDR1 is SQVTM and CDR2 is ANQGSEA. The CDR3 extends over 13 amino acids. With 4 bases removed from V and 10 bases from J, the gap between germline ends came to 19 bases. The CDR3 sequence is CSVGTGTGNGAFF. CDR3 nucleotide sequence: TGCAGCGTTGGAACCGGGACGGGAAATGGAGCTTTCTTT.

The chain has TRBV7-2 and TRBJ2-5; D tentatively fits TRBD1 or TRBD2 (6 bases each). The V end was cut by 5 bases, the J end by 0 bases, with 13 bases between. The CDR3 is made up of 15 amino acids. The germline CDR1 and CDR2 sequences are SGHTA and FQGNSA. For the CDR3, the DNA is TGTGCCAGCAGCCCCGGGGGCGTGTACCAAGAGACCCAGTACTTC. It is translated as CASSPGGVYQETQYF.

The rearrangement joins TRBV6-1 to TRBJ1-5, with unresolved D. Germline CDR1 is MNHNS and CDR2 is SASEGT. The CDR3 sequence is 15 residues long. V was pared by 0 bases and J by 2 bases, with 8 bases between. The CDR3 here is CASSEAPSGNQPQHF. In DNA, the CDR3 is TGTGCCAGCAGTGAAGCGCCTTCGGGCAATCAGCCCCAGCATTTT.

The rearrangement uses TRBV5-1 and TRBJ1-1, with a weak D call TRBD1 (5 bases). Per the germline V gene, CDR1 is SGHRS and CDR2 is YFSETQ. The length of the CDR3 is 14 residues. V gave up 4 bases and J gave up 1 base, with 11 bases separating them. The CDR3 DNA sequence: TGCGCCAGCAGCCTGGATACAGGGAACACTGAAGCTTTCTTT. Protein sequence: CASSLDTGNTEAFF.

The rearrangement links TRBV27 to TRBJ2-3, with D maybe TRBD2 (5 bases). The V end lost 3 bases, the J end lost 4 bases, and 8 bases lay between the germline ends. The length of the CDR3 is 13 residues. Germline CDR1 is MNHEY and CDR2 is SMNVEV (reference sequence). The chain's CDR3 is CASSFGGPDTQYF. The CDR3 region has the DNA TGTGCCAGCAGTTTTGGCGGGCCAGATACGCAGTATTTT.

This clone was seen just once. V usage is TRBV4-2 and J usage is TRBJ1-2; D unclear. This CDR3 region has 15 residues. Germline V lookup: CDR1 LGHNA, CDR2 YNFKEQ. The V end lost 0 bases, the J end lost 0 bases, and 8 bases lay between the germline ends. CDR3 DNA sequence: TGTGCCAGCAGCCAAGATTTGAGGACTAACTATGGCTACACCTTC. It specifies CASSQDLRTNYGYTF.

This clone was detected once. This chain connects TRBV25-1 to TRBJ1-1; D not certain. Germline CDR1 MGHDK, CDR2 SYGVNS. The CDR3 runs to 12 residues. V shed 5 bases and J shed 1 base, with 5 bases lying between them. The CDR3 protein is CASSPENTEAFF. In nucleotides, the CDR3 is TGTGCCAGCAGTCCTGAGAACACTGAAGCTTTCTTT. Filled out from reference TRBV25-1 and TRBJ1-1, the complete variable domain reads EADIYQTPRYLVIGTGKKITLECSQTMGHDKMYWYQQDPGMELHLIHYSYGVNSTEKGDLSSESTVSRIRTEHFPLTLESARPSHTSQYLCASSPENTEAFFGQGTRLTVV.

This clone was observed once. The CDR3 DNA is TGTGCCAGTAGTATAGTCTCTAGCGGGGTCTACAATGAGCAGTTCTTC. This sequence encodes CASSIVSSGVYNEQFF. The rearrangement uses TRBV19 and TRBJ2-1; TRBD2 aligns across 9 bases. V lost 1 base to trimming and J lost 3 bases; unmatched junction nucleotides: 4. Germline V gene sequence: CDR1 LNHDA, CDR2 SQIVND (reference sequence). This CDR3 is 16 amino acids long.

To note about this clone: The conserved phenylalanine or tryptophan normally closing the CDR3 is absent here, so this likely arose from a read error. The CDR3 loop reads CASSQIPGQGSGYTL. CDR3 sequence (DNA): TGTGCCAGCAGCCAAATCCCGGGACAGGGGTCTGGCTACACCCTC. V usage is TRBV4-2 and J usage is TRBJ1-2; 10 bases match TRBD1. The CDR3 covers 15 residues. Trimming cost V 2 bases and J 7 bases; bases outside gene matches: 7. Looked up from germline, CDR1 is LGHNA and CDR2 is YNFKEQ.

V and J are TRBV5-5 and TRBJ1-6; perhaps TRBD1 as D (6 bases). Trimming stripped 4 bases from V and 8 bases from J, with 16 bases between. The germline V gene encodes CDR1 SGHKS and CDR2 YYEKEE (reference sequence). The CDR3 runs 15 residues. Written as DNA, the CDR3 is TGTGCCAGCAGCCCCGGGACACTAGGAGATTCACCCCTCCACTTT. The encoded protein is CASSPGTLGDSPLHF.

Concerning this clone itself: The CDR3 does not close with the conserved phenylalanine or tryptophan, likely indicating a read error. The DNA is left out, because the CDR3 cannot be placed on it with certainty; the CDR3 is given as TCRdb lists it. The V gene is TRBV6-4, the J gene TRBJ1-5. Germline V gene sequence: CDR1 MRHNA, CDR2 SNTAGT. The CDR3 region is 12 residues in length, termini included. CDR3 region: CASSDSRHLQRL.

The chain joins TRBV28 to TRBJ1-2, with 8 bases that match TRBD1. This CDR3 spans 14 amino acids. The germline gives CDR1 MDHEN, CDR2 SYDVKM. Losses at the gene ends were 2 bases for V and 6 bases for J; bases not matched to a gene: 5. The DNA for the CDR3 is TGTGCCAGCAGTTTAGGGCACAGGGGGGATGGCTACACCTTC. Its protein product is CASSLGHRGDGYTF.

This CDR3 reads CASSFSGRANTGELFF. The CDR3 DNA sequence: TGTGCCAGCAGTTTCAGCGGGAGGGCCAACACCGGGGAGCTGTTTTTT. The V call is TRBV4-2, the J call TRBJ2-2, with 10 bases fitting TRBD2. Per the germline V gene, CDR1 is LGHNA and CDR2 is YNFKEQ. The CDR3 extends over 16 amino acids. The V gene end was trimmed by 6 bases and the J gene end by 2 bases; junction bases not matched to a gene: 6.

The chain links TRBV4-1 to TRBJ2-3, with 9 bases fitting TRBD1. Germline V gene lookup returns CDR1 MGHRA and CDR2 YSYEKL. This CDR3 is built from 18 residues. With 1 base clipped from V and 3 bases from J, the junction kept 11 bases outside the gene matches. Written as DNA, the CDR3 is TGCGCCAGCAGCCAAGTTGTGTACGGGACAGGGTCAACAGATACGCAGTATTTT. Protein: CASSQVVYGTGSTDTQYF.

The J gene is TRBJ2-7, the V gene TRBV10-1, with 10 bases fitting TRBD1. The CDR3 spans 14 residues. Germline trimming cut 8 bases from V and 7 bases from J; bases unmatched to any gene: 11. Looked up from germline, CDR1 is WNHNN and CDR2 is SYGVQD (reference sequence). As DNA, the CDR3 is TGCGCCAGCGGGGAGGGACAGGGGATCAAGGAGCAGTACTTC. This gives the protein CASGEGQGIKEQYF.

This sequence joins TRBV7-2 and TRBJ2-7; perhaps TRBD2 as D (6 bases). The CDR3 runs 17 residues. Trimming left V 2 bases short and J 0 bases short, with 17 bases between. Germline CDR1 SGHTA, CDR2 FQGNSA. CDR3 DNA: TGTGCCAGCAGCTTACGAAGAAGTGGGGGGAGCTCCTACGAGCAGTACTTC. This gives the protein CASSLRRSGGSSYEQYF.

The gene calls are TRBV14 and TRBJ1-4; TRBD1 matches 12 bases. Germline lookup yields CDR1 SGHDN and CDR2 FVKESK. CDR3 length: 17 residues. Losses at the gene ends were 0 bases for V and 6 bases for J; bases not matched to a gene: 5. The CDR3 DNA is TGTGCCAGCAGCCAAGAGGGGACAGGGGGCGTGTATGAAAAACTGTTTTTT. Protein sequence: CASSQEGTGGVYEKLFF.

This clone was recorded once. The chain joins TRBV7-3 to TRBJ2-1, with 13 positions matching TRBD2. With 1 base clipped from V and 9 bases from J, the junction kept 3 bases outside the gene matches. The germline CDR1 and CDR2 sequences are SGHTA and FQGTGA. The CDR3 is 15 residues long. The CDR3 nucleotides are TGTGCCAGCAGCTTAAGACTAGCGGGAGGAAGTGAGCAGTTCTTC. It translates to CASSLRLAGGSEQFF.

V gene TRBV5-1 combines with J gene TRBJ2-7, with D possibly TRBD2 on 5 matching bases. Germline-derived CDR1 and CDR2 are SGHRS and YFSETQ. CDR3 length: 14 amino acids. V lost 0 bases to trimming and J lost 7 bases, with 14 bases between them. In DNA, the CDR3 is TGCGCCAGCAGCTTGGATTGGGGTTCGGGGGAGCAGTACTTC. The encoded protein is CASSLDWGSGEQYF.

The chain employs TRBV24-1 and TRBJ2-7; D is perhaps TRBD1 (6 bases). V dropped 7 bases and J dropped 6 bases, with 15 bases sitting between them. The CDR3 runs to 13 residues. The germline V gene has CDR1 KGHDR and CDR2 SFDVKD. CDR3 residues: CATSTGFRSEQYF. CDR3 nucleotide sequence: TGTGCCACCAGCACAGGGTTTCGGAGCGAGCAGTACTTC.

This clone was seen a single time. This rearrangement joins TRBV24-1 to TRBJ2-7; D is uncertain. Per germline, CDR1 KGHDR and CDR2 SFDVKD. V shed 9 bases and J shed 0 bases, with 11 bases lying between them. The length of the CDR3 is 13 residues. The CDR3 nucleotides read TGTGCCACCGGAACGACAAACTCCTACGAGCAGTACTTC. Translation gives CATGTTNSYEQYF.

V and J are TRBV30 and TRBJ1-4; D is unresolved. The CDR3 spans 12 residues. Trimming pared 3 bases from V and 10 bases from J, leaving 12 bases between. CDR1 and CDR2 (germline): GTSNPN, SVGIG (reference sequence). The CDR3 DNA sequence: TGTGCCTGGAGCCCCTTGGGGTTAAAACTGTTTTTT. Residues: CAWSPLGLKLFF.

The chain couples TRBV18 to TRBJ1-1; TRBD1 matches at 12 bases. Germline assignment: CDR1 KGHSH and CDR2 LQKENI. This CDR3 spans 14 amino acids. V dropped 6 bases and J dropped 1; count of bases not matched to a gene: 0. DNA of the CDR3: TGTGCCAGCTCGGGACAGGGGGCGAACACTGAAGCTTTCTTT. Amino acids: CASSGQGANTEAFF.

This clone was recorded only once. The chain joins TRBV28 to TRBJ2-1; 8 bases line up with TRBD2. The germline gives CDR1 MDHEN, CDR2 SYDVKM. J lost 4 bases, V lost 2 bases, and 1 base had no gene match. The CDR3 totals 14 residues. The CDR3 coding sequence is TGTGCCAGCAGTTTACCTAGCGGGTACAATGAGCAGTTCTTC. It is translated as CASSLPSGYNEQFF. Filled out from reference TRBV28 and TRBJ2-1, the complete variable domain reads DVKVTQSSRYLVKRTGEKVFLECVQDMDHENMFWYRQDPGLGLRLIYFSYDVKMKEKGDIPEGYSVSREKKERFSLILESASTNQTSMYLCASSLPSGYNEQFFGPGTRLTVL.

The chain recombines TRBV28 with TRBJ2-1, with 14 bases matching TRBD2. This CDR3 has 19 amino acids. After removal of 3 bases from V and 6 bases from J, the junction contained 13 bases not matched to a gene. Germline V gene data show CDR1 as MDHEN and CDR2 as SYDVKM. CDR3 residues: CASSFAGLAGGRSFNEQFF. CDR3 bases: TGTGCCAGCAGTTTCGCTGGACTAGCGGGAGGAAGGAGTTTCAATGAGCAGTTCTTC.

The rearrangement uses TRBV14 and TRBJ1-4; no clear D. This CDR3 spans 17 amino acids. The V gene's germline CDR1 is SGHDN and CDR2 FVKESK. Trimming shortened V by 3 bases and J by 0 bases, and 14 bases separated the two germline ends. The CDR3 DNA reads TGTGCCAGCAGCCATTACAATCTACCCACAACTAATGAAAAACTGTTTTTT. It encodes CASSHYNLPTTNEKLFF. The entire variable domain, with the rest obtained from reference TRBV14 and TRBJ1-4, is as follows: EAGVTQFPSHSVIEKGQTVTLRCDPISGHDNLYWYRRVMGKEIKFLLHFVKESKQDESGMPNNRFLAERTGGTYSTLKVQPAELEDSGVYFCASSHYNLPTTNEKLFFGSGTQLSVL.

The rearrangement uses TRBV6-5 and TRBJ1-2; D possibly corresponds to TRBD1 (5 bases). The V gene lost 2 bases and the J gene lost 5 bases, with 9 bases spanning the gap. The CDR3 contains 13 residues. In germline, CDR1 is MNHEY, CDR2 SVGAGI. CDR3 region: CASSYRGEYGYTF. CDR3 sequence (DNA): TGTGCCAGCAGTTACAGGGGCGAATATGGCTACACCTTC.